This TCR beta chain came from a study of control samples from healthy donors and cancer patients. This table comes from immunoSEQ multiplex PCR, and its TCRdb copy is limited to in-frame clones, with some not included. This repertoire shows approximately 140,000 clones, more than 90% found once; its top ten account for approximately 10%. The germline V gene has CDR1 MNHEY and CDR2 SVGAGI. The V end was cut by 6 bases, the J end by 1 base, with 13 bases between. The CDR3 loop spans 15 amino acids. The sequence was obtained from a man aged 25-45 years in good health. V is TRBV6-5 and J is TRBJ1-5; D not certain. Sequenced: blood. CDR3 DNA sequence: TGTGCCAGCAGCGTAAGCTTCGGAAGCAATCAGCCCCAGCATTTT. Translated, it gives CASSVSFGSNQPQHF.